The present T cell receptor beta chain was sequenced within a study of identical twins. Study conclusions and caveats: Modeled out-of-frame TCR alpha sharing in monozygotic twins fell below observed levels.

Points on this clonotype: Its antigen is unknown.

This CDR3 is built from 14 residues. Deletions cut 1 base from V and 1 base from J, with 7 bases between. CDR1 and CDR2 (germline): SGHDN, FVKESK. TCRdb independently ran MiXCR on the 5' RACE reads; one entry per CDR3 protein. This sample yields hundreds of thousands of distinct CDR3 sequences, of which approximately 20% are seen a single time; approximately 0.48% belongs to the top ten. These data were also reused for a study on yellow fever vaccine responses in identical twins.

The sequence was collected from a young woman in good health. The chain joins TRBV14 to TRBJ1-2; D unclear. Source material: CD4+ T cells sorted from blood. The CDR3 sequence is CASSQVFGNYGYTF. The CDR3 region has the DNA TGTGCCAGCAGCCAAGTTTTCGGTAACTATGGCTACACCTTC.